This record looks at one TCR beta chain sequence and its context. Its antigen is still unknown. The V gene's germline CDR1 is SGDLS and CDR2 YYNGEE. The CDR3 has 16 residues. With 4 bases clipped from V and 4 bases from J, the junction kept 8 bases outside the gene matches. This entry is derived from a study of shared clonotypes between healthy human individuals. Original processing notes: ImmunoSEQ only sent back junction sequences with no quality scores, so filtering was done differently. Produced via immunoSEQ multiplex PCR; TCRdb's table is partial and in-frame only. V, J and clone size derive from that table, while D and trimming were established from the DNA sequence. In the table there are approximately 1.9 million clones, over 85% of which are singletons. Study findings and constraints: Non-shared clonotypes were found to have lower generation probabilities than the clonotypes that were shared by all four of the sorted-subset donors.

Only CD45RO-negative cells positively selected for CCR7 counted as naive CD8 cells, so terminally differentiated effector memory CD45RA+ cells were excluded. The gene calls are TRBV9 and TRBJ2-1; TRBD1 aligns across 10 bases. Material: naive CD8+ T cells from PBMCs. This receptor was obtained from a man younger than 35 in good health. Some clones in this sample may be carry-over from other donors' samples. CDR3 in amino acids: CASSSWTGGTYNEQFF. The CDR3 DNA is TGTGCCAGCAGCTCCTGGACAGGGGGGACATACAATGAGCAGTTCTTC.